Detailed here is one T cell receptor beta chain. Its target is unknown. These data belong to a study of Ad26.COV2.S vaccination and SARS-CoV-2 variants. Study background: Donor participated within the Ad26.COV2.S arm of the COV1001 trial.

The sample's treatment: about 20 received Ad26.COV2.S at low or high dose, single or two shots; about five received placebo; per-sample allocation not given. Sampling occurred on day 63 after the first vaccine or placebo injection. Cohort 1b enrolled adults aged 18-55 years in Boston. Whole-study results and caveats: People who got the vaccine had more spike-specific TCR breadth than people who got placebo.

The method was immunoSEQ multiplex PCR; TCRdb's version includes in-frame clones alone and lacks a portion of them. Of around 250,000 clones listed, roughly 86% are singletons. The V and J ends lost 2 bases and 6 bases, in that order; junction bases with no gene match: 9. The CDR3 has 16 residues. Germline lookup yields CDR1 MNHEY and CDR2 SVGAGI. This sequence joins TRBV6-5 and TRBJ2-1; 8 bases match TRBD2. The source is a person between 18 and 60 years old who received the Ad26.COV2.S COVID-19 vaccine or a placebo. The specimen was peripheral blood, collected in a trial of Ad26.COV2.S vaccine versus placebo. This CDR3 reads CASSYATGGLLNEQFF. DNA of the CDR3: TGTGCCAGCAGTTACGCTACGGGGGGGCTCCTCAATGAGCAGTTCTTC.